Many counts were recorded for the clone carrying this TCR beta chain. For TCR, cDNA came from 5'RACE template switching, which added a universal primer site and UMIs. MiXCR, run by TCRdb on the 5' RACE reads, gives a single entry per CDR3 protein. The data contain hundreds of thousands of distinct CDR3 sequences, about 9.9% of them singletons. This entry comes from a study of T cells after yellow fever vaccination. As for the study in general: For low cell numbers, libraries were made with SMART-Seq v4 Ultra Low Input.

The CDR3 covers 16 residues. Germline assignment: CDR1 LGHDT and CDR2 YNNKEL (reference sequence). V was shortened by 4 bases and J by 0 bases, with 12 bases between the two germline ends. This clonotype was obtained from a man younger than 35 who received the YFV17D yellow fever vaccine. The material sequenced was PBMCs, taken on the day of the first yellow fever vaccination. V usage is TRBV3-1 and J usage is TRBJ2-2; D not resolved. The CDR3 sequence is CASSLVGGPNTGELFF. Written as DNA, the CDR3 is TGTGCCAGCAGCCTTGTGGGCGGTCCGAACACCGGGGAGCTGTTTTTT.